This TCR delta chain was observed in a study of gamma-delta T cells after stem cell transplantation. TCRdb re-called clones from the RT-PCR reads using CATT. The sample has about 2,800 delta-chain clones; 22% are singletons. Trimming removed 3 bases from V and 0 bases from J; junction bases left unmatched: 9. CDR1 and CDR2 from the germline V gene are GEAIGNYY and EKD. The CDR3 consists of 19 residues. Concerning this clone: Possible read error: a much larger clone is one base away. In the same sample, other DNA sequences code for this CDR3.

Sequenced sample: gamma-delta T cells. This chain uses TRDV2 with TRDJ3, with 8 positions matching TRDD3. This clonotype originated in a human donor. It is not recorded whose cells these are; they may come from a transplant donor. In DNA form, the CDR3 reads TGTGCCTGTGACCCGACTGGGGGGGGGAGCTCCTGGGACACCCGACAGATGTTTTTC. Translating gives CACDPTGGGSSWDTRQMFF.